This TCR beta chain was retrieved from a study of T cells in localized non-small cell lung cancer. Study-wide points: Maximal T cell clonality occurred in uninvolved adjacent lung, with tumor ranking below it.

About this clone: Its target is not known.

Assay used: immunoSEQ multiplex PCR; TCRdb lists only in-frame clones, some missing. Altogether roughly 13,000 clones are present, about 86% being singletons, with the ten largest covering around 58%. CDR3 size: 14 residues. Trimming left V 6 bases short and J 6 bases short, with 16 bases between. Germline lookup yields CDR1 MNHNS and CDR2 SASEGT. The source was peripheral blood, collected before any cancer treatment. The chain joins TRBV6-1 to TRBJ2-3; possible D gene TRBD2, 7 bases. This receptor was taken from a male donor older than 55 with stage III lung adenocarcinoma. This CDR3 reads CASSGLRGLDTQYF. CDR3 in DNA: TGTGCCAGCAGCGGGTTGCGGGGGCTCGATACGCAGTATTTT.